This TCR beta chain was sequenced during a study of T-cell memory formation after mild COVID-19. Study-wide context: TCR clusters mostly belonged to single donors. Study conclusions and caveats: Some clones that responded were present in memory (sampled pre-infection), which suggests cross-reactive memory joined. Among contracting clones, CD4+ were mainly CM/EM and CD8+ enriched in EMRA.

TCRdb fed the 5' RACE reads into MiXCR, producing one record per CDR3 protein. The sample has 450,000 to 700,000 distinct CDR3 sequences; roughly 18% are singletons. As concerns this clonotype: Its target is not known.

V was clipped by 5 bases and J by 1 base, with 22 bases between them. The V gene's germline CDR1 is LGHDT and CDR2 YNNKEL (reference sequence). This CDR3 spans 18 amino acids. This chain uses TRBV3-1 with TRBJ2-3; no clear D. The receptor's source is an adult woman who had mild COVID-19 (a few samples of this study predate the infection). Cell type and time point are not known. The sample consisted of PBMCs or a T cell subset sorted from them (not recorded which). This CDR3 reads CASSDRSLAILGTDTQYF. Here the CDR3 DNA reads TGTGCCAGCAGCGATCGTAGTTTAGCCATCCTGGGCACAGATACGCAGTATTTT.